Each of the 22 T cell receptor beta chains below was sequenced from the same sample in a study of lymphopenia after photon versus proton radiotherapy. Clones were sequenced by immunoSEQ multiplex PCR, and TCRdb holds only the in-frame ones, with some missing. The data contain 42,000 or so clones, around 81% of them singletons. The sample here was peripheral blood, taken from a patient treated with proton-based radiotherapy. The receptors stem from a woman aged 65 to 85 with pancreatic cancer.

This clone is judged medium-sized (0.01 to 0.1%). The V and J genes are TRBV19 and TRBJ1-1; no clear D. Trimming removed 7 bases from V and 0 bases from J, with 9 bases in between. Germline CDR1 and CDR2: LNHDA and SQIVND (reference sequence). The CDR3 covers 13 residues. The CDR3 loop reads CASTGPMNTEAFF. The CDR3 coding sequence is TGTGCCAGTACCGGCCCCATGAACACTGAAGCTTTCTTT.

J is TRBJ2-1 and V is TRBV9; D is perhaps TRBD1 (7 bases). The CDR3 contains 15 residues. V was shortened by 3 bases and J by 6 bases, with 16 bases between the two germline ends. Germline V gives CDR1 SGDLS, CDR2 YYNGEE. CDR3 protein: CASSEGAGRGNEQFF. The DNA for the CDR3 is TGTGCCAGCAGCGAGGGGGCGGGAAGAGGCAATGAGCAGTTCTTC.

V usage is TRBV7-3 and J usage is TRBJ2-7; 10 positions match TRBD2. The CDR3 loop spans 14 amino acids. V lost 5 bases, J lost 7 bases, and 8 bases stayed unmatched. Per germline, CDR1 SGHTA and CDR2 FQGTGA. CDR3: CASSAASGSREQYF. CDR3 sequence (DNA): TGTGCCAGCAGCGCAGCTAGCGGGAGCCGGGAGCAGTACTTC.

The chain combines TRBV18 with TRBJ2-5; 8 nucleotides line up with TRBD1. The DNA end is more similar to TRBJ2-7, so the J call may be wrong. The V gene's germline CDR1 is KGHSH and CDR2 LQKENI. The CDR3 spans 14 residues. In nucleotides, the CDR3 is TGTGCCAGCTCACCAGGGACAGGTAGGGACGAGCAGTACTTC. Translating gives CASSPGTGRDEQYF.

The rearrangement uses TRBV11-1 and TRBJ2-3; no clear D. This CDR3 comprises 13 residues. V was trimmed by 5 bases and J by 1 base, leaving 7 bases between them. Germline V gives CDR1 SGHAT, CDR2 FQDESV (reference sequence). CDR3 coding DNA: TGTGCCAGCAGCCCAGGTGGCACAGATACGCAGTATTTT. This gives the protein CASSPGGTDTQYF.

This chain links TRBV28 with TRBJ1-2; TRBD1 is a possible D gene (6 bases). Deletions cut 6 bases from V and 2 bases from J, with 10 bases between. Germline V gene sequence: CDR1 MDHEN, CDR2 SYDVKM. The CDR3 is made up of 13 amino acids. The CDR3 sequence: CASRTGRNYGYTF. In DNA form, the CDR3 reads TGTGCCAGCAGGACAGGACGGAACTATGGCTACACCTTC.

This chain joins TRBV18 and TRBJ1-1; no reliable D call. The V and J ends lost 3 bases and 5 bases respectively, with 7 bases between them. Germline V gene data show CDR1 as KGHSH and CDR2 as LQKENI. This CDR3 contains 12 residues. CDR3 DNA: TGTGCCAGCTCACCGCGGCTGACTGAAGCTTTCTTT. Translated, it gives CASSPRLTEAFF.

The rearrangement links TRBV6-5 to TRBJ2-1; D possibly matches TRBD1 or TRBD2 (5 bases each). V was clipped by 6 bases and J by 3 bases, with 15 bases between them. The CDR3 consists of 15 residues. Germline V gene lookup returns CDR1 MNHEY and CDR2 SVGAGI. CDR3 sequence (DNA): TGTGCCAGCAGAAAGCTCCGGGGCATCTACAATGAGCAGTTCTTC. The encoded protein is CASRKLRGIYNEQFF.

The rearrangement links TRBV19 to TRBJ1-1, with no clear D. Germline assignment: CDR1 LNHDA and CDR2 SQIVND (reference sequence). V lost 3 bases, J lost 2 bases, and 10 bases lay in between. The CDR3 consists of 14 residues. The CDR3 loop reads CASSMWQRNTEAFF. CDR3 bases: TGTGCCAGTAGTATGTGGCAGCGAAACACTGAAGCTTTCTTT.

This sequence joins TRBV7-9 and TRBJ1-1; no clear D. The CDR3 consists of 11 residues. Germline assignment: CDR1 SEHNR and CDR2 FQNEAQ (reference sequence). The germline V and J ends were trimmed by 8 bases and 6 bases, with 10 bases remaining between them. CDR3 sequence reads: CASERDAEAFF. DNA of the CDR3: TGTGCCAGCGAGAGGGATGCTGAAGCTTTCTTT.

The chain carries TRBV7-9 and TRBJ2-7; D gene unclear. This CDR3 is built from 12 residues. V lost 4 bases, J lost 3 bases, and 7 bases lay in between. Germline V gene lookup returns CDR1 SEHNR and CDR2 FQNEAQ (reference sequence). CDR3 bases: TGTGCCAGCAGCTCCCAAGTCTACGAGCAGTACTTC. Residues: CASSSQVYEQYF.

There are a few counts of this clone. This chain uses TRBV14 with TRBJ1-1; D uncertain. The CDR3 runs 12 residues. Germline CDR1 SGHDN, CDR2 FVKESK. V was cut by 6 bases and J by 1 base, with 6 bases left in between. The DNA for the CDR3 is TGTGCCAGCAGGAACACGAACACTGAAGCTTTCTTT. Translated: CASRNTNTEAFF. Together with reference TRBV14 and TRBJ1-1, the CDR3 gives the full variable domain: EAGVTQFPSHSVIEKGQTVTLRCDPISGHDNLYWYRRVMGKEIKFLLHFVKESKQDESGMPNNRFLAERTGGTYSTLKVQPAELEDSGVYFCASRNTNTEAFFGQGTRLTVV.

This clone showed up just once. This rearrangement joins TRBV5-1 to TRBJ2-1, with 7 nucleotides matching TRBD2. The length of the CDR3 is 12 residues. Germline lookup yields CDR1 SGHRS and CDR2 YFSETQ. V lost 4 bases and J lost 7; bases outside the gene matches: 2. The CDR3 loop is CASSPGGNEQFF. The DNA for the CDR3 is TGCGCCAGCAGCCCGGGGGGTAATGAGCAGTTCTTC.

V gene TRBV11-2 combines with J gene TRBJ2-7, with D possibly TRBD2 on 6 matching bases. Germline CDR1 is SGHAT and CDR2 is FQNNGV. This CDR3 region has 14 residues. The germline V and J ends were trimmed by 2 bases and 5 bases, with 13 bases remaining between them. DNA for the CDR3: TGTGCCAGCAGCTTAACCACGGGAGTCAACGAGCAGTACTTC. Amino acid sequence: CASSLTTGVNEQYF.

This clone was seen a single time. The chain uses TRBV5-1 and TRBJ1-2; weak D call: TRBD1 (5 bases). The CDR3 consists of 13 residues. Trimming stripped 4 bases from V and 4 bases from J, with 11 bases between. CDR1 and CDR2 (germline): SGHRS, YFSETQ. The CDR3, as DNA: TGCGCCAGCAGCCCCGATCAGGGCTATGGCTACACCTTC. Encoded protein: CASSPDQGYGYTF.

The chain is built from TRBV28 and TRBJ2-5, with D uncertain. This CDR3 has 11 amino acids. Per the germline V gene, CDR1 is MDHEN and CDR2 is SYDVKM. Trimming shortened V by 3 bases and J by 9 bases, and 8 bases separated the two germline ends. CDR3 coding DNA: TGTGCCAGCAGTTTTGAATGGGCCCAGTACTTC. It codes for CASSFEWAQYF.

The chain's CDR3 is CASSFNAGGWGADTQYF. The CDR3 DNA reads TGTGCCAGCAGTTTTAACGCGGGAGGCTGGGGGGCAGATACGCAGTATTTT. The chain links TRBV28 to TRBJ2-3, with TRBD2 identical over 8 bases. Germline CDR1 and CDR2: MDHEN and SYDVKM. With V trimmed by 3 bases and J by 4 bases, 12 bases remained unmatched. The length of the CDR3 is 17 residues.

This clone was counted between two and nine times. V is TRBV10-3 and J is TRBJ2-5; 7 bases agree with TRBD1. The germline V gene encodes CDR1 ENHRY and CDR2 SYGVKD. This CDR3 comprises 15 residues. V trimming: 6 bases; J trimming: 4 bases; junction bases outside the gene matches: 11. The CDR3 bases are TGTGCCATCAGAAGAACAGGGGTTGATGGAGAGACCCAGTACTTC. Translating gives CAIRRTGVDGETQYF.

The chain has TRBV5-5 and TRBJ2-7; TRBD2 might be the D (5 bases). Germline V CDR1 and CDR2: SGHKS, YYEKEE (reference sequence). V lost 3 bases to trimming and J lost 5 bases, with 15 bases between them. The CDR3 has 14 amino acids. For the CDR3, the DNA is TGTGCCAGCAGCTGGGCTCGGTTGAGGGACGAGCAGTACTTC. Translated, it gives CASSWARLRDEQYF.

This chain uses TRBV6-5 with TRBJ2-6; D gene uncertain. Trimming took 6 bases from V and 4 from J, leaving 13 bases between them. Germline V gene sequence: CDR1 MNHEY, CDR2 SVGAGI. The CDR3 length is 15 residues. The CDR3: CASSPAATGANVLTF. In nucleotides, the CDR3 is TGTGCCAGCAGCCCGGCAGCAACCGGGGCCAACGTCCTGACTTTC.

The chain has TRBV14 and TRBJ1-3, with 7 bases that match TRBD1. The J segment lost 1 base and the V segment lost 4 bases, leaving 7 bases of the junction unmatched. Germline V gene data show CDR1 as SGHDN and CDR2 as FVKESK. There are 16 residues in the CDR3. The CDR3 protein is CASSLMGQISGNTIYF. CDR3 DNA: TGTGCCAGCAGCCTCATGGGACAGATATCTGGAAACACCATATATTTT.

The V and J genes are TRBV10-1 and TRBJ2-1; the match to TRBD2 covers 12 bases. The CDR3 covers 17 residues. The V and J ends lost 1 base and 8 bases, in that order; junction bases with no gene match: 9. Germline V CDR1 and CDR2: WNHNN, SYGVQD (reference sequence). CDR3 in amino acids: CASSEWDWTSGIDEQFF. The CDR3 nucleotides are TGCGCCAGCAGTGAGTGGGACTGGACTAGCGGGATTGATGAGCAGTTCTTC.